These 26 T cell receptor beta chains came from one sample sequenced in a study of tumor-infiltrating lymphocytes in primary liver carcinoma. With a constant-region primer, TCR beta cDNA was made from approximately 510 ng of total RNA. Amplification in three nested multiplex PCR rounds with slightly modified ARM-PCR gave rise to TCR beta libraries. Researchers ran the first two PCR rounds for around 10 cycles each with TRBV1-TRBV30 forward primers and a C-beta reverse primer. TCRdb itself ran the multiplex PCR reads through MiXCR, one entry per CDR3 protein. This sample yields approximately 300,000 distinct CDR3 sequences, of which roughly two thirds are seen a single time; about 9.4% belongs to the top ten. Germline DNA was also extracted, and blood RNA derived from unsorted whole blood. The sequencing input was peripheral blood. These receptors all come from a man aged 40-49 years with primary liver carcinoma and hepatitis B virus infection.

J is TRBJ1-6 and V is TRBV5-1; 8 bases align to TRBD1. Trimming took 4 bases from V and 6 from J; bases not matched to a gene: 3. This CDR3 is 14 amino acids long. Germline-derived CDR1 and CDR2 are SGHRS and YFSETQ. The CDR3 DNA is TGCGCCAGCAGCGCCGGACAGGGTAATTCACCCCTCCACTTT. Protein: CASSAGQGNSPLHF.

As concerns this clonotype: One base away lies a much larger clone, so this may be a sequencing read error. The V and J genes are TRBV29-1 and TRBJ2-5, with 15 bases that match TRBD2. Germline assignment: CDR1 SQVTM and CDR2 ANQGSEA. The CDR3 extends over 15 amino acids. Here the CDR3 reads CRVIGLAGGGETQYF. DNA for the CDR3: TGCAGAGTTATCGGACTAGCGGGAGGGGGTGAGACCCAGTACTTC.

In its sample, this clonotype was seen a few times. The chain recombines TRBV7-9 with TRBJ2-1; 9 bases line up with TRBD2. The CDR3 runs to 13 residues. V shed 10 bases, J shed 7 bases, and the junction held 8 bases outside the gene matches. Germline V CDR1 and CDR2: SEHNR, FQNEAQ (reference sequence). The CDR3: CATPGGLANEQFF. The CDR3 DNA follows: TGTGCCACCCCGGGGGGACTAGCTAATGAGCAGTTCTTC.

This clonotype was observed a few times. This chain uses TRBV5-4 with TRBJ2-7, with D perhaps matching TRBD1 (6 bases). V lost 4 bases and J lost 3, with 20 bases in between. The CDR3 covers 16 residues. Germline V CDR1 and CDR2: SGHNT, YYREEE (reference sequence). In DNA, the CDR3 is TGTGCCAGCAGCCTTGACCTTAACAGGGATCTCTACGAGCAGTACTTC. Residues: CASSLDLNRDLYEQYF.

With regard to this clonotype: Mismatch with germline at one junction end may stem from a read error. CDR3 protein: CTSSLVVRVSGNTIYF. The DNA for the CDR3 is TGTACCAGCAGTTTAGTAGTCAGAGTCTCTGGAAACACCATATATTTT. V and J are TRBV11-2 and TRBJ1-3; no clear D gene. The CDR3 is made up of 16 amino acids. Looked up from germline, CDR1 is SGHAT and CDR2 is FQNNGV.

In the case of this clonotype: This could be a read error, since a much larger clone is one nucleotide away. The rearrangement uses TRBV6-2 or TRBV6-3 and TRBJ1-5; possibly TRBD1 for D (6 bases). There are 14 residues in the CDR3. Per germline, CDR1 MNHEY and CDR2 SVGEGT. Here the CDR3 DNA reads TGTGGCAGCAGTCCCGGGACAAGCAATCAGCCCCAGCATTTT. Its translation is CGSSPGTSNQPQHF.

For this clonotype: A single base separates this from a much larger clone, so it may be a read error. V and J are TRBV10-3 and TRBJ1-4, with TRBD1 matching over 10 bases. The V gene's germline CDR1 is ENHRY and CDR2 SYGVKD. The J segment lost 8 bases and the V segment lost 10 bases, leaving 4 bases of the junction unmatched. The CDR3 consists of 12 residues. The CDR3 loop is CATGQGEEKLFF. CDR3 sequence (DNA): TGTGCCACCGGACAGGGGGAAGAAAAACTGTTTTTT.

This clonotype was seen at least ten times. The CDR3 DNA sequence: TGTGCCAGCAGGGGGGCGGGTAACACAGATACGCAGTATTTT. Protein sequence: CASRGAGNTDTQYF. This chain connects TRBV6-1 to TRBJ2-3, with D possibly TRBD1 on 6 matching bases. CDR1 and CDR2 from the germline V gene are MNHNS and SASEGT. The CDR3 has 14 amino acids. The germline V and J ends were trimmed by 6 bases and 2 bases, with 12 bases remaining between them.

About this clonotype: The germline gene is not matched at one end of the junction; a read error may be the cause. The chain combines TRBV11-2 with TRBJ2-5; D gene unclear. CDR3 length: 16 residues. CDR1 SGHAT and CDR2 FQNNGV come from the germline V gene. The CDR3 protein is CASSLVSQRYQEAQYF. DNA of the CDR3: TGTGCCAGCAGCTTAGTCTCACAGAGGTACCAAGAGGCCCAGTACTTC.

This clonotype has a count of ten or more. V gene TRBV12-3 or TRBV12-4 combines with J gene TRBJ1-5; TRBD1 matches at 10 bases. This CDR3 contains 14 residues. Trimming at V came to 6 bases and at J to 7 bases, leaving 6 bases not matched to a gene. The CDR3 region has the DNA TGTGCCAGCAGGGCAACGGGACAGGGGCAGCCCCAGCATTTT. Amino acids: CASRATGQGQPQHF.

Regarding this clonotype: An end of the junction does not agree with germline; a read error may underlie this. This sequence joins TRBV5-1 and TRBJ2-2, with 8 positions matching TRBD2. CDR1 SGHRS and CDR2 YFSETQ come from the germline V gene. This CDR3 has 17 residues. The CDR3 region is CASSLEPAGVSGGEPFF. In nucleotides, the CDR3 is TGCGCCAGCAGCCTGGAGCCAGCGGGAGTTTCGGGCGGGGAGCCGTTTTTT.

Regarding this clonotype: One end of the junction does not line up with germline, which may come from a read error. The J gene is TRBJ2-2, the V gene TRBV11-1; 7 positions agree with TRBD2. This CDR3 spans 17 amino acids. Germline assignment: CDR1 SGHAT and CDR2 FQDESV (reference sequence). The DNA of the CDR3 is TGTGCCGGCAGCCAGGGACTAACGGGAGTCAGCACCGGGGAGCTGTTTTTT. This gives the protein CAGSQGLTGVSTGELFF.

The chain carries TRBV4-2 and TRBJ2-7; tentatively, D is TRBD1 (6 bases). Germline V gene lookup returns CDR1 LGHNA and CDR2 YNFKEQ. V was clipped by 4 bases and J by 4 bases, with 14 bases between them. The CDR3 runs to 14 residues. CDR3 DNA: TGTGCCAGCAGCCTTATCGGGACATCGTACGAGCAGTACTTC. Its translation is CASSLIGTSYEQYF.

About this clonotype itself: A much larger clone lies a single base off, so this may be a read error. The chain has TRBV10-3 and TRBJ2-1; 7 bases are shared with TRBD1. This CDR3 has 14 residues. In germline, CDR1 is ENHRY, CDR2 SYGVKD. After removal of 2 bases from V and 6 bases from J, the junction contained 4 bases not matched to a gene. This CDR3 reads CAISEGQVGNEQFF. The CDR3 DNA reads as TGTGCCATCAGTGAGGGACAGGTTGGCAATGAGCAGTTCTTC.

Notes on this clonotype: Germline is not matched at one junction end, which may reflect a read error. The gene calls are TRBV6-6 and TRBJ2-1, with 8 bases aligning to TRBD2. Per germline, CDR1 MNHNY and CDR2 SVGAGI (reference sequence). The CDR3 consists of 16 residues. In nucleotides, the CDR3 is TGTGTCAGCAGTTATTATAGCGGGGCAATCTACAATGAGCAATTCTTC. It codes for CVSSYYSGAIYNEQFF.

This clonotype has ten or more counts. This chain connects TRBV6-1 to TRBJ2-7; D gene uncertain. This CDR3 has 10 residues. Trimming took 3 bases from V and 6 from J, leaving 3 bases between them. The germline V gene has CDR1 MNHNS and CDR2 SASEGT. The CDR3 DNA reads TGTGCCAGCAGTGAGTTCGAGCAGTACTTC. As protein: CASSEFEQYF.

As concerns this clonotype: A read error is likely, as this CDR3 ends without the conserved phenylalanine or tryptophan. The CDR3 bases are TGTGCCAGCAGCTTGATGAGACAGGCGGACACAGATACGCAGTATCTT. Translated: CASSLMRQADTDTQYL. The chain uses TRBV5-6 and TRBJ2-3, with TRBD1 as a possible D gene (6 bases). V lost 1 base and J lost 2, with 14 bases in between. Germline values: CDR1 SGHDT, CDR2 YYEEEE. CDR3 size: 16 residues.

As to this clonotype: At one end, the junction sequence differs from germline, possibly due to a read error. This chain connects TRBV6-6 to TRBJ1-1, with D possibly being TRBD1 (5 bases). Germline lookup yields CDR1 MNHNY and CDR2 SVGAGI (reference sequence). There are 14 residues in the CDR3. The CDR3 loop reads CGSSLPGPATVAFF. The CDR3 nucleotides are TGTGGCAGCAGTTTGCCGGGGCCCGCGACGGTGGCTTTCTTT.

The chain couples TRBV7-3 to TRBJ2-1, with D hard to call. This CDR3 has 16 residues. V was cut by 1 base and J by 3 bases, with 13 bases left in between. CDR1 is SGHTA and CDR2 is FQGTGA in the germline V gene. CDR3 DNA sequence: TGTGCCAGCAGCTTAAGTCCGAATTCCATCTACAATGAGCAGTTCTTC. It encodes CASSLSPNSIYNEQFF.

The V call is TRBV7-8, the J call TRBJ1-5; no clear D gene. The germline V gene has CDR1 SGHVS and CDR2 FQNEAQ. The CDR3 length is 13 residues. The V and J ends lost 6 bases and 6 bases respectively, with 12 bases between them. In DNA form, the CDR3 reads TGTGCCAGCAGGGGGATACGGAGTCAGCCCCAGCATTTT. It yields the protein CASRGIRSQPQHF.

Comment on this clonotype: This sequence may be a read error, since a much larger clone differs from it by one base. CDR3 sequence: CASSQDKESYEQYF. In DNA form, the CDR3 reads TGTGCCAGCAGCCAAGACAAGGAGTCCTACGAGCAGTACTTC. The rearrangement links TRBV4-2 to TRBJ2-7; no firm D call. From germline, CDR1 is LGHNA and CDR2 YNFKEQ. The CDR3 runs 14 residues. Trimming cost V 0 bases and J 1 base, with 7 bases left between them.

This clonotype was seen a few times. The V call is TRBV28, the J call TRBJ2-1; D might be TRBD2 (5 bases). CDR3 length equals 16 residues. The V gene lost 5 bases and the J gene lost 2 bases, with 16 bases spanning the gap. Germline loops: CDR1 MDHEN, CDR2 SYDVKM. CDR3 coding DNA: TGTGCCAGCAGTCCTACTAGACGATCACCCTACAATGAGCAGTTCTTC. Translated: CASSPTRRSPYNEQFF.

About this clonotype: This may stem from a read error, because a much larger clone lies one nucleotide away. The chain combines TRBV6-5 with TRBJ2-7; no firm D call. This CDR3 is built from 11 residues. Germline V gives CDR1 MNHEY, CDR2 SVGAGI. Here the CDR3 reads CANSYLNEQYF. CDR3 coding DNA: TGTGCCAACAGTTATTTGAACGAGCAGTACTTC.

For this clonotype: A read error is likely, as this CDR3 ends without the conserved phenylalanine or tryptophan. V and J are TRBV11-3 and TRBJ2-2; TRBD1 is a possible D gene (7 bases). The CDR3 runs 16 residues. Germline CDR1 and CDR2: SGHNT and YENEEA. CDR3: CASSTLQGKNTGGLFY. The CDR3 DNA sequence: TGTGCCAGCAGCACTCTACAGGGGAAAAACACCGGGGGGCTGTTTTAT.

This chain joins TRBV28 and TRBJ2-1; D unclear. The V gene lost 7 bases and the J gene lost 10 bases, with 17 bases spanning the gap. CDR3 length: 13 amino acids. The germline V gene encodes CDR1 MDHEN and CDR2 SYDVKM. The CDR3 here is CASMAQVAFEQFF. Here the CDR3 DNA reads TGTGCCAGCATGGCCCAGGTGGCCTTCGAGCAGTTCTTC.

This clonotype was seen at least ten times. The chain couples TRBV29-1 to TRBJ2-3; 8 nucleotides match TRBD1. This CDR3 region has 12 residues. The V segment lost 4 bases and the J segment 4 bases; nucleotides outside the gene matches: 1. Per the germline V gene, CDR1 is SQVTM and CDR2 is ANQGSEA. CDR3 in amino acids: CSVVQGADTQYF. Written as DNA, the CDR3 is TGCAGCGTTGTACAGGGGGCAGATACGCAGTATTTT.